What follows are 24 T cell receptor beta chains derived from one specimen sequenced in a study of regulatory T cells in long-lasting Graves disease (dated by TCRdb to the early 2020s). The sample's time point, from its label and the paper: newly diagnosed GD, antithyroid drugs for less than 3 months. For both TCR sequencing and RNA sequencing, RNA was extracted from PBMCs in TRIzol. Libraries were built with multiplex PCR. Instrument used: Illumina HiSeq 4000. iRepertoire HTBI primers and Arm-PCR amplification of CDR3 regions were used to construct TCR beta libraries. Using fastp at Q25 and MiXCR, TCRdb reprocessed the public reads and kept productive beta chains. Duplicate CDR3 protein sequences are folded into a single record with the most common DNA and genes. A total of roughly 500,000 distinct CDR3 sequences appear in this sample, approximately 15% of them only once. The top ten hold under 10% of the sample.

This sample also belongs to another study, concerning T cells in Graves' hyperthyroidism and ophthalmopathy.

The sequencing used peripheral blood mononuclear cells (PBMCs), collected at new diagnosis, from a patient treated with antithyroid drugs. These receptors were obtained from a man aged 25-45 years with Graves disease. Donor details come from another sample of the same person, matched by shared clones.

This clonotype was seen repeatedly, ten times or more. V and J are TRBV12-3 or TRBV12-4 and TRBJ1-5, with D unresolved. Trimming cost V 3 bases and J 0 bases, with 6 bases left between them. This CDR3 region has 14 residues. CDR3 residues: CASSLTGSNQPQHF. The DNA of the CDR3 is TGTGCCAGCAGTTTGACCGGTAGCAATCAGCCCCAGCATTTT.

This clonotype was counted a few times. The CDR3 loop reads CASSWVGEGTEAFF. The CDR3 DNA reads TGTGCCAGTAGCTGGGTCGGGGAGGGCACTGAAGCTTTCTTT. This rearrangement joins TRBV19 to TRBJ1-1; D is unresolved. CDR3 size: 14 residues. The ends were cut back, 6 bases at V and 4 bases at J, with 15 bases in the middle. CDR1 LNHDA and CDR2 SQIVND come from the germline V gene (reference sequence).

The chain combines TRBV24-1 with TRBJ2-4; TRBD1 matches at 10 bases. Germline loops: CDR1 KGHDR, CDR2 SFDVKD. Losses at the gene ends were 4 bases for V and 3 bases for J; bases not matched to a gene: 2. This CDR3 region has 15 residues. The CDR3 loop is CATSDGQGGKNIQYF. CDR3 in DNA: TGTGCCACCAGTGACGGACAGGGGGGCAAAAACATTCAGTACTTC.

The chain combines TRBV4-2 with TRBJ1-6, with TRBD1 matching over 7 bases. CDR3 length equals 15 residues. With 1 base clipped from V and 5 bases from J, the junction kept 2 bases outside the gene matches. The germline CDR1 and CDR2 sequences are LGHNA and YNFKEQ. The CDR3 protein is CASSQGGTDNSPLHF. CDR3 in DNA: TGTGCCAGCAGCCAAGGTGGGACAGATAATTCACCCCTCCACTTT.

This clonotype was picked up many times. The genes are TRBV13 and TRBJ2-4; D unclear. The CDR3 contains 13 residues. Between the trimmed V and J ends, which lost 2 bases and 8 bases, there was a span of 10 bases. The germline CDR1 and CDR2 sequences are PRHDT and FYEKMQ (reference sequence). The CDR3 DNA reads TGTGCCAGCAGCTTAAGCAGTAGGGACATTCAGTACTTC. It yields the protein CASSLSSRDIQYF.

This clonotype was observed at least ten times. The chain joins TRBV2 to TRBJ1-5; 7 nucleotides agree with TRBD1. CDR3 length: 15 residues. Trimming removed 2 bases from V and 4 bases from J; junction bases left unmatched: 5. The germline gives CDR1 SNHLY, CDR2 FYNNEI. In nucleotides, the CDR3 is TGTGCCAGCAGTGAACAGGGACAGAGAAATCAGCCCCAGCATTTT. It specifies CASSEQGQRNQPQHF.

With regard to this clonotype: A read error may produce the germline difference seen at one junction end. This sequence joins TRBV20-1 and TRBJ1-4, with D maybe TRBD1 (5 bases). Germline CDR1 and CDR2: DFQATT and SNEGSKA (reference sequence). This CDR3 contains 12 residues. The CDR3 spells CSARVNRGIWLF. CDR3 DNA sequence: TGCAGTGCTAGAGTTAATCGGGGGATCTGGCTTTTT.

This clonotype was observed at least ten times. This chain uses TRBV29-1 with TRBJ2-3; D might be TRBD2 (6 bases). The CDR3 has 14 amino acids. Germline V gives CDR1 SQVTM, CDR2 ANQGSEA. V was pared by 2 bases and J by 0 bases, with 9 bases between. The CDR3 reads CSVEPGTSTDTQYF. CDR3 bases: TGCAGCGTTGAACCCGGGACTAGCACAGATACGCAGTATTTT.

This chain joins TRBV6-2 or TRBV6-3 and TRBJ1-1, with D uncertain. The CDR3 has 14 residues. Germline V gene sequence: CDR1 MNHEY, CDR2 SVGEGT. Trimming took off 2 bases at V and 3 bases at J, with 10 bases between the two ends. CDR3 sequence (DNA): TGTGCCAGCAGTTACGACGGTAGTGACACTGAAGCTTTCTTT. It specifies CASSYDGSDTEAFF.

There are many counts of this clonotype. The CDR3 nucleotides read TGTGCCAGCAGTCGAGAATCCGGGACTTTTACCTACGAGCAGTACTTC. Translation: CASSRESGTFTYEQYF. The chain joins TRBV27 to TRBJ2-7; TRBD2 is a possible D gene (6 bases). The germline V and J ends were trimmed by 5 bases and 2 bases, with 19 bases remaining between them. Looked up from germline, CDR1 is MNHEY and CDR2 is SMNVEV (reference sequence). The CDR3 is 16 amino acids.

This clonotype has a count of ten or more. The chain employs TRBV6-1 and TRBJ2-7, with 7 bases aligning to TRBD2. CDR1 MNHNS and CDR2 SASEGT come from the germline V gene. J gave up 0 bases and V 6 bases, and 14 bases lay outside the gene matches. The CDR3 contains 17 residues. The CDR3 coding sequence is TGTGCCAGCAGCCTATCCCCGAGCGGGATGAGCTCCTACGAGCAGTACTTC. Amino acid sequence: CASSLSPSGMSSYEQYF.

Only a few counts were recorded for this clonotype. The chain carries TRBV10-2 and TRBJ1-2; D gene ambiguous. The germline V and J ends were trimmed by 2 bases and 6 bases, with 7 bases remaining between them. The CDR3 is 12 residues long. Germline V gene lookup returns CDR1 WSHSY and CDR2 SAAADI. The CDR3 DNA sequence: TGCGCCAGCAGTGAGACGGGCCATGGCTACACCTTC. Its protein product is CASSETGHGYTF.

This clonotype came up many times. The gene calls are TRBV5-4 and TRBJ2-1, with a weak D call TRBD2 (5 bases). This CDR3 is built from 14 residues. The germline V and J ends were trimmed by 5 bases and 1 base, with 10 bases remaining between them. CDR1 and CDR2 (germline): SGHNT, YYREEE (reference sequence). DNA for the CDR3: TGTGCCAGCAGTTCGGAGGAATCCTACAATGAGCAGTTCTTC. It encodes CASSSEESYNEQFF.

This clonotype was observed a few times. The genes are TRBV19 and TRBJ1-1; D uncertain. The CDR3 loop spans 15 amino acids. V was pared by 5 bases and J by 1 base, with 14 bases between. Germline V gene lookup returns CDR1 LNHDA and CDR2 SQIVND (reference sequence). The CDR3 DNA reads as TGTGCCAGTAGTTCCCGTTCGAAGGAGAACACTGAAGCTTTCTTT. It codes for CASSSRSKENTEAFF. The variable domain in full, with the rest retrieved from reference TRBV19 and TRBJ1-1, is DGGITQSPKYLFRKEGQNVTLSCEQNLNHDAMYWYRQDPGQGLRLIYYSQIVNDFQKGDIAEGYSVSREKKESFPLTVTSAQKNPTAFYLCASSSRSKENTEAFFGQGTRLTVV.

This clonotype was detected many times. The DNA of the CDR3 is TGTGCCAGCAGCAGCCGGGGGCGGGAAGATACGCAGTATTTT. It translates to CASSSRGREDTQYF. V gene TRBV5-5 combines with J gene TRBJ2-3; D tentatively fits TRBD1 or TRBD2 (6 bases each). This CDR3 spans 14 amino acids. V shed 4 bases and J shed 5 bases, with 14 bases lying between them. Per the germline V gene, CDR1 is SGHKS and CDR2 is YYEKEE (reference sequence).

Many counts were recorded for this clonotype. This rearrangement joins TRBV6-1 to TRBJ2-2, with a tentative D call TRBD2 (5 bases). This CDR3 comprises 16 residues. Germline V lookup: CDR1 MNHNS, CDR2 SASEGT. Trimming removed 0 bases at V and 2 bases at J, with 10 bases between. CDR3 residues: CASSEALSVNTGELFF. In DNA form, the CDR3 reads TGTGCCAGCAGTGAAGCGCTTAGCGTAAACACCGGGGAGCTGTTTTTT.

The V and J genes are TRBV13 and TRBJ2-2; 9 positions match TRBD2. The V gene's germline CDR1 is PRHDT and CDR2 FYEKMQ (reference sequence). The junction had 17 bases not matched to a gene; V was cut back by 4 bases and J by 5 bases. The CDR3 runs to 19 residues. Here the CDR3 DNA reads TGTGCCAGCAGCTCCACGCCTAGCGGGACAAGGTCACCAACCGGGGAGCTGTTTTTT. It translates to CASSSTPSGTRSPTGELFF.

As regards this clonotype: A much more abundant neighbour one base away suggests this may be a read error. The CDR3 sequence: CASSAGGPYYGYTF. In nucleotides, the CDR3 is TGTGCCAGCAGTGCAGGGGGCCCATATTATGGCTACACCTTC. V and J are TRBV6-1 and TRBJ1-2; 8 bases fit TRBD1. The ends lost 4 bases at V and 5 bases at J; junction bases unmatched: 6. Germline CDR1 reads MNHNS; CDR2 reads SASEGT. The CDR3 is 14 amino acids.

This clonotype was counted ten times or more. The CDR3 bases are TGCGCCAGCAGTGCTGCGGGAACTGAAGCTTTCTTT. Its protein product is CASSAAGTEAFF. The chain has TRBV10-1 and TRBJ1-1; the D is unclear. V gave up 4 bases and J gave up 5 bases, with 8 bases separating them. CDR3 size: 12 residues. Germline loops: CDR1 WNHNN, CDR2 SYGVQD (reference sequence).

This clonotype appeared many times. CDR3: CASRTGPTDTQYF. Here the CDR3 DNA reads TGTGCCAGCCGGACAGGGCCCACAGATACGCAGTATTTT. The V call is TRBV3-1, the J call TRBJ2-3; TRBD1 aligns across 8 bases. V was clipped by 8 bases and J by 2 bases; unmatched bases: 3. The CDR3 loop spans 13 amino acids. Germline V gives CDR1 LGHDT, CDR2 YNNKEL (reference sequence).

The rearrangement links TRBV12-3 or TRBV12-4 to TRBJ2-2; D gene ambiguous. V lost 6 bases to trimming and J lost 1 base, with 12 bases between them. The CDR3 consists of 15 residues. The CDR3: CASRPSVRNTGELFF. CDR3 coding DNA: TGTGCCAGCAGGCCCTCGGTGCGGAACACCGGGGAGCTGTTTTTT.

Ten or more counts support this clonotype. The chain has TRBV28 and TRBJ1-2; weak D call: TRBD1 (5 bases). The length of the CDR3 is 16 residues. The germline V gene encodes CDR1 MDHEN and CDR2 SYDVKM. V lost 3 bases and J 1 base, leaving 15 bases between the germline ends. The CDR3 bases are TGTGCCAGCAGTTTCGGGGACGGAGGATTTAACTATGGCTACACCTTC. It is translated as CASSFGDGGFNYGYTF.

Ten or more counts support this clonotype. This chain connects TRBV20-1 to TRBJ2-3, with 9 nucleotides matching TRBD2. Germline lookup yields CDR1 DFQATT and CDR2 SNEGSKA (reference sequence). J gave up 6 bases and V 0 bases, and 4 bases lay outside the gene matches. The CDR3 consists of 14 residues. This CDR3 reads CSARDGTSQDTQYF. CDR3 DNA: TGCAGTGCTAGAGATGGGACTAGCCAGGATACGCAGTATTTT.

This chain joins TRBV11-2 and TRBJ1-2; D call uncertain. Trimming took off 4 bases at V and 5 bases at J, with 17 bases between the two ends. This CDR3 spans 15 amino acids. Germline values: CDR1 SGHAT, CDR2 FQNNGV. As DNA, the CDR3 is TGTGCCAGCAGCTCCATCCCGGGAATAATGTATGGCTACACCTTC. It is translated as CASSSIPGIMYGYTF.